This T cell receptor (beta chain) derives from a study of glioma-infiltrating T cells after dendritic cell vaccination. The CDR3 has 16 residues. V lost 1 base and J lost 1; bases outside the gene matches: 6. From germline, CDR1 is SGHDT and CDR2 YYEEEE. Regarding time point: after dendritic cell vaccination, including at tumor progression/relapse. The protocol was immunoSEQ multiplex PCR, while the TCRdb copy is restricted to in-frame clones and leaves out a portion. The sample has 65,000 or so clones, approximately 89% seen once. This specimen was blood, taken after dendritic cell vaccination. The TCR originated in a human donor with glioblastoma. The chain employs TRBV5-6 and TRBJ1-1; TRBD1 matches 8 bases. The DNA for the CDR3 is TGTGCCAGCAGCTTGATCGGACAGGGTGCGAACACTGAAGCTTTCTTT. It is translated as CASSLIGQGANTEAFF. Using reference TRBV5-6 and TRBJ1-1 for the parts outside the CDR3, the full variable domain is DAGVTQSPTHLIKTRGQQVTLRCSPKSGHDTVSWYQQALGQGPQFIFQYYEEEERQRGNFPDRFSGHQFPNYSSELNVNALLLGDSALYLCASSLIGQGANTEAFFGQGTRLTVV.